Listed below are T cell receptor beta chains from one sample, sequenced in a study of T cell responses to AZD1222 COVID-19 vaccine. Data came from immunoSEQ multiplex PCR; TCRdb stores just in-frame clones and leaves some out. The data contain around 99,000 clones, roughly 90% of them seen just once; the ten biggest clones take up about 6.6%. Sequencing used peripheral blood, obtained on day 0 of AZD1222 vaccination. These receptors were collected from an adult in good health. Each CDR3 is given with its conserved first and last residue. D genes are given only for firm matches. Clone size is stated in some rows and not others, as once, few, many or a class when expanded.

clone_size | d_call | j_call | v_call | cdr3_aa | cdr3_nt
- | - | TRBJ2-7 | TRBV27 | CASSFLPGHAYEQYF | TGTGCCAGCAGTTTCCTTCCGGGACATGCCTACGAGCAGTACTTC
- | - | TRBJ1-4 | TRBV10-1 | CASSESARGGGEKLFF | TGCGCCAGCAGTGAGTCGGCGAGGGGGGGAGGAGAAAAACTGTTTTTT
- | TRBD2 | TRBJ2-2 | TRBV19 | CASSIGGDGGELFF | TGTGCCAGTAGTATCGGGGGGGACGGCGGGGAGCTGTTTTTT
- | - | TRBJ1-1 | TRBV18 | CASSPGAFEQGEAFF | TGTGCCAGCTCACCGGGCGCGTTCGAACAGGGTGAAGCTTTCTTT
few | - | TRBJ1-1 | TRBV11-3 | CASSSGWGEAFF | TGTGCCAGCAGCTCAGGGTGGGGTGAAGCTTTCTTT
- | TRBD2 | TRBJ2-7 | TRBV5-1 | CASSFLGEGLSYEQYF | TGCGCCAGCAGCTTTTTGGGGGAGGGCCTCTCCTACGAGCAGTACTTC
- | - | TRBJ1-2 | TRBV20-1 | CSASDIQINYGYTF | TGCAGTGCGAGTGACATCCAAATAAACTATGGCTACACCTTC
- | - | TRBJ2-5 | TRBV27 | CASSLGGRGETQYF | TGTGCCAGCAGTTTAGGGGGGCGCGGAGAGACCCAGTACTTC
- | - | TRBJ1-2 | TRBV30 | CAWSPEGLDGYTF | TGTGCCTGGAGTCCTGAGGGTTTGGATGGCTACACCTTC
- | TRBD1 | TRBJ2-2 | TRBV27 | CASSLMGTGNTGELFF | TGTGCCAGCAGTTTAATGGGGACAGGGAACACCGGGGAGCTGTTTTTT
once | - | TRBJ1-2 | TRBV6-1 | CASSDLGKVVGYTF | TGTGCCAGCAGTGATCTAGGAAAGGTGGTTGGCTACACCTTC
- | - | TRBJ1-6 | TRBV27 | CASSSPGGQGLGSPLHF | TGTGCCAGCAGTTCACCCGGCGGGCAGGGGTTAGGGTCACCCCTCCACTTT
- | - | TRBJ2-6 | TRBV19 | CASSIGGAGANVLTF | TGTGCCAGTAGTATTGGGGGAGCTGGGGCCAACGTCCTGACTTTC
once | - | TRBJ1-1 | TRBV30 | CAWGGGDNTEAFF | TGTGCCTGGGGGGGCGGGGATAACACTGAAGCTTTCTTT
- | - | TRBJ2-1 | TRBV30 | CAWSWGSEQFF | TGTGCCTGGAGTTGGGGGAGTGAGCAGTTCTTC